The clone carrying this T cell receptor (beta chain) was recorded many times. This sample stems from a study of Graves' ophthalmopathy and Graves' hyperthyroidism. The CDR3 is 13 residues long. CDR1 and CDR2 (germline): DFQATT, SNEGSKA (reference sequence). The V gene lost 5 bases and the J gene lost 3 bases, with 14 bases spanning the gap. Using RNA transcripts, the TCR beta CDR3 regions were amplified. First-round RT-PCR used HTBI primers; second-round multiplex PCR followed. A single record per CDR3 protein comes from TCRdb applying MiXCR to the multiplex PCR reads. The sample has 450,000 to 600,000 distinct CDR3 sequences; about two fifths are singletons.

The rearrangement joins TRBV20-1 to TRBJ2-7, with D perhaps given as TRBD1 or TRBD2 (6 bases each). The source is an adult man with Graves' hyperthyroidism. The specimen sequenced was peripheral blood or thyroid tissue (not recorded which). CDR3 nucleotides: TGCAGTGCTGGAGGGGGAATCGGCTACGAGCAGTACTTC. It is translated as CSAGGGIGYEQYF.